Shown below are 3 T cell receptor beta chains from a single sample sequenced in a study of blood T cell repertoires in COVID-19. Sequencing used immunoSEQ multiplex PCR; TCRdb keeps in-frame clones, though not all of them. The data hold roughly 120,000 clones, with approximately 87% observed a single time. The sequenced sample was peripheral blood. The receptors shown here come from a woman aged 55-70 years with acute or convalescent COVID-19.

This chain links TRBV24-1 with TRBJ2-1; 11 bases map to TRBD1. The CDR3 extends over 16 amino acids. The J segment lost 9 bases and the V segment lost 5 bases, leaving 11 bases of the junction unmatched. Germline V gene data show CDR1 as KGHDR and CDR2 as SFDVKD. The CDR3 DNA reads as TGTGCCACCAGTGTGGTTGGGACAGGGGGGTCGGGTGAGCAGTTCTTC. Translating it yields CATSVVGTGGSGEQFF.

This clone was observed a single time. The chain is built from TRBV6-5 and TRBJ2-2; a possible D gene is TRBD2 (5 bases). CDR3 length equals 15 residues. Looked up from germline, CDR1 is MNHEY and CDR2 is SVGAGI. Trimming shortened V by 4 bases and J by 4 bases, and 13 bases separated the two germline ends. CDR3 DNA: TGTGCCAGCAGTTTACTTAGGGCGGGCACCGGGGAGCTGTTTTTT. It encodes CASSLLRAGTGELFF.

The V and J genes are TRBV30 and TRBJ2-7, with TRBD1 matching over 7 bases. V gave up 2 bases and J gave up 5 bases; unmatched junction bases: 3. CDR1 and CDR2 from the germline V gene are GTSNPN and SVGIG (reference sequence). The CDR3 runs to 12 residues. This chain's CDR3 is CAWSPDRDEQYF. The CDR3 DNA sequence: TGTGCCTGGAGTCCCGACAGGGACGAGCAGTACTTC.